This TCR beta chain originates from a study of T cell responses to AZD1222 COVID-19 vaccine. Regarding the study as a whole: Possibly, clonal diversity was underestimated; donors were largely white British and included more females.

TCRdb keeps only in-frame clones here, not all; method: immunoSEQ multiplex PCR. Found here are 140,000 to 150,000 clones, roughly nine tenths of them singletons; the top ten hold about 1.5%. Note on this clone: Antigen specificity is unknown.

Trimming stripped 3 bases from V and 9 bases from J, with 11 bases between. The CDR3 runs 13 residues. This receptor was identified in an adult in good health. The chain joins TRBV12-3 or TRBV12-4 to TRBJ2-2, with D perhaps TRBD1 or TRBD2 (6 bases each). Material: peripheral blood, obtained on day 0 of AZD1222 vaccination. The CDR3 here is CASSFGGLRELFF. The CDR3 DNA is TGTGCCAGCAGTTTTGGGGGGCTCCGGGAGCTGTTTTTT.